This TCR beta chain was obtained from a study of CD4+ T cells in melanoma. The germline CDR1 and CDR2 sequences are SGHRS and YFSETQ. The CDR3 covers 13 residues. Trimming cost V 0 bases and J 12 bases, with 10 bases left between them. TCRdb's copy holds only in-frame clones and misses some; the assay was immunoSEQ multiplex PCR. The repertoire holds 52,000 or so clones, with over 60% as singletons. The chain has TRBV5-1 and TRBJ1-6; D gene uncertain. Sample: tumor tissue. The TCR comes from a human donor with melanoma. The CDR3 region is CASSLESEGPLHF. As DNA, the CDR3 is TGCGCCAGCAGCTTGGAATCCGAGGGACCCCTCCACTTT.